A selection of T cell receptor beta chains follows, all from one sample in a study of T cells in Graves' hyperthyroidism and ophthalmopathy. TCRdb reprocessed the multiplex PCR reads via MiXCR and lists one record per CDR3 protein. The sample carries approximately 400,000 distinct CDR3 sequences, roughly 15% recorded once. The sequenced material came from blood. These receptors originate from a woman in her twenties or thirties with Graves' ophthalmopathy. Each CDR3 is given with its conserved first and last residue. D genes are given only for firm matches. A row's size may be missing; if present it is once, few, many or a size class.

j_call d_call clone_size v_call cdr3_nt cdr3_aa
TRBJ2-7 TRBD1 many TRBV10-1 TGCGCCAGCAGTGAGTCAGTGGACAGGGCGTACGAGCAGTACTTC CASSESVDRAYEQYF
TRBJ2-7 TRBD1 NA TRBV5-1 TGCGCCAGCAGCTCCGGACAGGGCGCATCCCACGAGCAGTACTTC CASSSGQGASHEQYF
TRBJ2-7 TRBD2 many TRBV5-1 TGCGCCAGCAGCCCTCGGACTAGCGGGGGGGTAGTGAACGAGCAGTACTTC CASSPRTSGGVVNEQYF
TRBJ2-1 NA many TRBV3-1 TGTGCCAGCAGCCAAGAGTCGCGGACAGTCTACAATGAGCAGTTCTTC CASSQESRTVYNEQFF
TRBJ1-1 NA NA TRBV11-3 TGTGCCAGCAGCCCGGCGGGGGGGTACACTGAAGCTTTCTTT CASSPAGGYTEAFF
TRBJ2-3 TRBD2 NA TRBV27 TGTGCCAGCACCCGCCGCGGGGGAAGCACAGATACGCAGTATTTT CASTRRGGSTDTQYF
TRBJ1-6 NA few TRBV9 TGTGCCAGCAGCGTAGTGGGGGGCGATAATTCACCCCTCCACTTT CASSVVGGDNSPLHF
TRBJ2-5 NA many TRBV2 TGTGCCAGCAGTGGCCGGGACGGGCTCCGGGAGACCCAGTACTTC CASSGRDGLRETQYF
TRBJ2-5 NA few TRBV7-9 TGTGCCAGCAGCTCCGGTATTTGGGCCTCCCCCCAGTACTTC CASSSGIWASPQYF
TRBJ2-1 TRBD2 NA TRBV6-2/TRBV6-3 TGTGCCACCCCGGAGCGGGGGGGCCCCAATGAGCAGTTCTTC CATPERGGPNEQFF
TRBJ2-3 TRBD2 NA TRBV29-1 TGCAGCGTTGAGCAACTAGCGGGGGGGCCGAGGGCAGATACGCAGTATTTT CSVEQLAGGPRADTQYF
TRBJ2-7 NA many TRBV18 TGTGCCAGCTCACCATTAAGCTCCGGGGTCGCTCCCTCCTACGAGCAGTACTTC CASSPLSSGVAPSYEQYF
TRBJ2-1 TRBD2 many TRBV7-3 TGTGCCAGCAGCTTAGCGGGGGGCAACAATGAGCAGTTCTTC CASSLAGGNNEQFF
TRBJ2-5 NA few TRBV9 TGTGCCAGCAGTCTCATCGGGGGAGGGGGCTTAGAGACCCAGTACTTC CASSLIGGGGLETQYF
TRBJ2-5 NA few TRBV19 TGTGCCAGTAGTATCGGGACTGGGATGGTGGAAGAGACCCAGTACTTC CASSIGTGMVEETQYF
TRBJ1-2 TRBD1 many TRBV12-3/TRBV12-4 TGTGCCAGCCGACGAAAGGACAGGGCGATCTATGGCTACACCTTC CASRRKDRAIYGYTF
TRBJ2-3 NA many TRBV7-2 TGTGCCAGCAGCCAGCGGCTAGTTCTCGATACGCAGTATTTT CASSQRLVLDTQYF
TRBJ2-7 NA many TRBV30 TGTGCCTGGAGTTCAGGGGTTAGCTCCTACGAGCAGTACTTC CAWSSGVSSYEQYF
TRBJ2-5 NA many TRBV6-1 TGTGCCAGCATGGGGAGAGGCGAGACCCAGTACTTC CASMGRGETQYF
TRBJ2-3 TRBD2 many TRBV6-6 TGTGCCAGCAGTTACTCACCGGGACTAGCGGGGAGCACAGATACGCAGTATTTT CASSYSPGLAGSTDTQYF